The source of this T cell receptor (beta chain) is a study of T cells in Graves' hyperthyroidism and ophthalmopathy (dated by TCRdb to between 2019 and 2020). About the full investigation: Peripheral blood was sampled at the time of initial diagnosis, prior to any treatment. The study also compared thyroid tissue and blood T-cell repertoires from five or six Graves' hyperthyroidism patients. To identify distinguishing TCR V-J signatures, a discovery cohort of 100 patients was used, comprising under 45 with Graves' ophthalmopathy and roughly 60 with stable Graves' hyperthyroidism. Once sampling was done, hyperthyroidism patients were given methimazole at a starting dose of 30 mg daily, whereas ophthalmopathy patients were given high-dose intravenous methylprednisolone. Whether ophthalmopathy could be predicted prospectively was tested in an independent validation cohort made up of 18 to 20 hyperthyroidism patients plus 17 patients who later progressed to ophthalmopathy. The roughly 100 discovery patients were divided at random into training and test sets in a 7:3 ratio. The paper describes TCR Vbeta CDR3 sequencing of 135 peripheral blood samples, made up of around 41 ophthalmopathy patients, 70 to 75 hyperthyroidism patients and 17 progressor patients. The paper as a whole reports these results and caveats: Ophthalmopathy was separated from stable hyperthyroidism by a 13 V-J signature model, with 85% to 90% sensitivity and approximately 81% specificity obtained in cross-validation and 80%/75% obtained in testing. In validation, the model predicted progression to ophthalmopathy a median of approximately 6.6 months before onset, with about 71% sensitivity and roughly 73% specificity. Most expanded thyroid clonotypes (frequency above 0.001) were also found in blood, which suggests that blood repertoires may mirror thyroid immune responses. Sample size was not statistically predetermined, and blinding of investigators to group allocation was not performed.

The TCR beta CDR3 regions were amplified from RNA transcripts. The TCR CDR3 was subjected to a first round of RT-PCR using the HTBI primer set and the Qiagen OneStep RT-PCR kit. Libraries were constructed in a second round of multiplex PCR, after which size selection and purification were carried out. The libraries were sequenced on an Illumina HiSeq2000 using paired-end 100 bp reads. Per the original workflow: SOAPnuke was used to process the raw data, throwing out any read that contained adapters or uncalled bases, had a mean Phred below 15, or lacked an exact constant-primer or identifier match. COPE v1.2.5 was used to merge high-quality paired reads, and clonotypes were defined as unique nucleotide sequences. MiTCR v1.1 was used to align clonotypes to the IMGT TRBV, TRBD and TRBJ reference segments. Analysis was restricted to V-J combinations with a frequency above 0.0001, which covered roughly 99% of repertoires. The TCS score was defined as F50 (clonal expansion) divided by E x V (chaos), with BLOSUM62-based TCRdist calculated between CDR3 peptides within each V-J. Welch's t-statistics and random forest reduced some 510 V-J features to 13, which were used in a naive Bayes classifier (R e1071). TCRdb reprocessing: public reads trimmed at Q25 with fastp, clones called with MiXCR, in-frame beta chains kept. Every distinct CDR3 protein forms one entry, paired with its most common genes and DNA. The V and J calls shown here were made by TCRdb, not taken from the authors' results. The sample yields some 500,000 distinct CDR3 sequences; 24% were counted once. The ten largest account for about 11% of the sample.

Ophthalmopathy patients had moderately to severely active disease, Clinical Activity Score of at least 3, NOSPECS grade of at least 4, and duration under 3 months. Any patient with an uncontrolled infection, another autoimmune disease, pregnancy or lactation was excluded. Diagnoses were established on the basis of clinical symptoms, serum thyroxine and TRAb, thyroid ultrasound, and orbital computed tomography. PBMCs were isolated from 10 ml of fresh peripheral blood by Ficoll-Paque density gradient centrifugation. Total RNA was extracted using Trizol reagent, and RNA quality was assessed on an Agilent 2100 Bioanalyzer. This clonotype has at least ten counts. Its antigen has not been determined. Per-base qualities were not stored, and no clone one base away is much larger. The CDR3 covers 16 residues, taking in both the cysteine and the phenylalanine. The DNA shown is the 48-base CDR3, in frame from base 1. The germline V gene (reference sequence) sets CDR1 to GTSNPN and CDR2 to SVGIG. Trimming takes 4 bases from V and 5 bases from J, and the germline ends sit 24 bases apart.

The origin of this receptor is a woman in her twenties or thirties with Graves' ophthalmopathy. Sequenced material: blood. The rearranged chain carries TRBV30 and TRBJ2-7; the D gene is perhaps TRBD1 or TRBD2, each of them matching over 6 bases. For the CDR3, the sequence is CAWTDLETGRGDEQYF. Here is the DNA: TGTGCCTGGACGGATCTGGAGACAGGAAGGGGGGACGAGCAGTACTTC.